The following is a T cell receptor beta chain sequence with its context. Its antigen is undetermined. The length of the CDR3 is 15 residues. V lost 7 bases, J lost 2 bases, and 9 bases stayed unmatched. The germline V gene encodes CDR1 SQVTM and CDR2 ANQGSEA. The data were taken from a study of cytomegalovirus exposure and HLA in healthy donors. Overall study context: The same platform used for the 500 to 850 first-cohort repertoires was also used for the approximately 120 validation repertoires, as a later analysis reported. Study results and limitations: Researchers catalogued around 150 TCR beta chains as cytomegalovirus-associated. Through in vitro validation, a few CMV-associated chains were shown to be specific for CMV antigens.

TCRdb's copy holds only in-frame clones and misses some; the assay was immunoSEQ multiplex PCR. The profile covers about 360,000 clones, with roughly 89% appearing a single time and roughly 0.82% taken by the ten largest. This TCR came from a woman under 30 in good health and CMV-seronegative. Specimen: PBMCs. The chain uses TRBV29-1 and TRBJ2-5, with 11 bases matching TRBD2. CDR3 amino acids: CSGRLAGLRQETQYF. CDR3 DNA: TGCAGCGGGAGACTAGCGGGGTTACGTCAAGAGACCCAGTACTTC.